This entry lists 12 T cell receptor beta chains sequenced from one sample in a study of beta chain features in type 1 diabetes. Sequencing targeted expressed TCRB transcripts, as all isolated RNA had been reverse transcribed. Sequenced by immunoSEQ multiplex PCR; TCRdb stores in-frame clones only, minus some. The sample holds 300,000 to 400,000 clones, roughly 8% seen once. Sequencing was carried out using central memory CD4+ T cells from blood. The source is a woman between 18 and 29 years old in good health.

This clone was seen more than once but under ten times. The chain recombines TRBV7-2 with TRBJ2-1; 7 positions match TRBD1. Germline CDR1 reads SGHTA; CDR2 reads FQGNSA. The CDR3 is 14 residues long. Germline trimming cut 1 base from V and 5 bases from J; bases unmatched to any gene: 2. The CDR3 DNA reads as TGTGCCAGCAGCTTAGGGGGACAGAACAATGAGCAGTTCTTC. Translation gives CASSLGGQNNEQFF.

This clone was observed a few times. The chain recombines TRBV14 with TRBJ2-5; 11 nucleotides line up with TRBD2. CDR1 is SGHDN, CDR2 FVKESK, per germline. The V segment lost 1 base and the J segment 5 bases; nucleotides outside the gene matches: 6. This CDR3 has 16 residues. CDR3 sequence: CASSQGSGRAEETQYF. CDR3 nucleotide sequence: TGTGCCAGCAGCCAAGGTAGCGGGAGGGCCGAGGAGACCCAGTACTTC.

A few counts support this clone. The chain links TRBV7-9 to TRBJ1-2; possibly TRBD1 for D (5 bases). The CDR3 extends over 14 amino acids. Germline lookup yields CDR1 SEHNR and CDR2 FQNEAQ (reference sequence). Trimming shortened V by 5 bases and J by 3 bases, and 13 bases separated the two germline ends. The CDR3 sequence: CASSPEVQDYGYTF. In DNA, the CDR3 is TGTGCCAGCAGCCCGGAGGTACAGGACTATGGCTACACCTTC.

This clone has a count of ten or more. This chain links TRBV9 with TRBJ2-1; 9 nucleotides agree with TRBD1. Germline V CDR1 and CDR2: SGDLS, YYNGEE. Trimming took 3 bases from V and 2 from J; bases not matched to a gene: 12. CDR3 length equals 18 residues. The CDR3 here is CASSGRETGGTTYNEQFF. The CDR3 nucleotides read TGTGCCAGCAGCGGCCGAGAGACAGGGGGGACAACCTACAATGAGCAGTTCTTC. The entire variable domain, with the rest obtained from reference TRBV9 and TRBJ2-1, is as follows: DSGVTQTPKHLITATGQRVTLRCSPRSGDLSVYWYQQSLDQGLQFLIQYYNGEERAKGNILERFSAQQFPDLHSELNLSSLELGDSALYFCASSGRETGGTTYNEQFFGPGTRLTVL.

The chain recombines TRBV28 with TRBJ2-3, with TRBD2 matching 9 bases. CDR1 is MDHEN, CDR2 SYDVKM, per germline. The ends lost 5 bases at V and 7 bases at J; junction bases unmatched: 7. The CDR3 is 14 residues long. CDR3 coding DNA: TGTGCCAGCAGTGCGGGAGGGCCAAGCCATACGCAGTATTTT. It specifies CASSAGGPSHTQYF.

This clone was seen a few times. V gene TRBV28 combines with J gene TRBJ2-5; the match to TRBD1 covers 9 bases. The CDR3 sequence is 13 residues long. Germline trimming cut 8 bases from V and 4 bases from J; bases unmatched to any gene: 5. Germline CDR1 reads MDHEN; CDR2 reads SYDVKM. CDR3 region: CASGPGQGETQYF. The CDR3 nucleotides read TGTGCCAGCGGCCCGGGACAGGGAGAGACCCAGTACTTC.

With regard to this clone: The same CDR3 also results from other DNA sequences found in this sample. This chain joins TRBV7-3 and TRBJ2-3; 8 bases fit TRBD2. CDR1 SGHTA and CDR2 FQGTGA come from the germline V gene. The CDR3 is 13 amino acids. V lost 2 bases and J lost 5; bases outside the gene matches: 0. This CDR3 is CASSLREGDTQYF. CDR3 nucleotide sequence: TGTGCCAGCAGCTTACGGGAGGGAGATACGCAGTATTTT.

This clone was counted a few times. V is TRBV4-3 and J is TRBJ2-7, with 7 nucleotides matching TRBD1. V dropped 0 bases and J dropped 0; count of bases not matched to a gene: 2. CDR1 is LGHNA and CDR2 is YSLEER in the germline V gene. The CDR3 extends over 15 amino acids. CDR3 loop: CASSQEGQSSYEQYF. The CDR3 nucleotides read TGCGCCAGCAGCCAAGAGGGACAGAGCTCCTACGAGCAGTACTTC.

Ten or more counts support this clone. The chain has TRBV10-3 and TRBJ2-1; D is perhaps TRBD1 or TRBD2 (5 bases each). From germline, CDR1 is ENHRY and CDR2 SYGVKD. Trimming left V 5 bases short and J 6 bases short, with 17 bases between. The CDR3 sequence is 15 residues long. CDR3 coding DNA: TGTGCCATCAGTCCCGGGACCTCCCTCCCCAATGAGCAGTTCTTC. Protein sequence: CAISPGTSLPNEQFF.

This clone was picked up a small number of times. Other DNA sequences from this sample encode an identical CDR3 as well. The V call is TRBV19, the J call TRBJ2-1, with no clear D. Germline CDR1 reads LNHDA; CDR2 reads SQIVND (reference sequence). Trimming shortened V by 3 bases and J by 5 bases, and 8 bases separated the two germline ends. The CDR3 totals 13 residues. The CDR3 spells CASSIARDNEQFF. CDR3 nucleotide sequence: TGTGCCAGTAGTATCGCCCGGGACAATGAGCAGTTCTTC.

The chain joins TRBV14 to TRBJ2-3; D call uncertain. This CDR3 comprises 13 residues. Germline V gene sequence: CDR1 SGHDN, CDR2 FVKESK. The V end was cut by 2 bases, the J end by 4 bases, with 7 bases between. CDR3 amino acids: CASSQYPADTQYF. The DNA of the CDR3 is TGTGCCAGCAGCCAATACCCCGCAGATACGCAGTATTTT.

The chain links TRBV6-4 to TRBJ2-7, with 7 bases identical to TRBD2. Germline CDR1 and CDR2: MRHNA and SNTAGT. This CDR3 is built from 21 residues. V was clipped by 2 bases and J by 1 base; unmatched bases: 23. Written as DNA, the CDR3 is TGTGCCAGCAGTGACACCCCTACTAGCGAAAACCTCGTAGGGAAGTCCTACGAGCAGTACTTC. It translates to CASSDTPTSENLVGKSYEQYF.